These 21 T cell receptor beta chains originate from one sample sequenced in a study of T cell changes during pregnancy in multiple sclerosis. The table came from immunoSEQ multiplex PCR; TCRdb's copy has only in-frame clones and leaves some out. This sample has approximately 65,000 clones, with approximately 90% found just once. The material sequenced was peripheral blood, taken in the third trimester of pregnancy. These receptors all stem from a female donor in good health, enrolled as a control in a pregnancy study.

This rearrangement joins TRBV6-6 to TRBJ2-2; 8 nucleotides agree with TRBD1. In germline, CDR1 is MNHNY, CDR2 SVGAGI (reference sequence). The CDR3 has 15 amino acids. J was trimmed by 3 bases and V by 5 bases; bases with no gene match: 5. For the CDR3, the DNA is TGTGCCAGCAGTCTCCGGGACAGGTACACCGGGGAGCTGTTTTTT. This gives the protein CASSLRDRYTGELFF.

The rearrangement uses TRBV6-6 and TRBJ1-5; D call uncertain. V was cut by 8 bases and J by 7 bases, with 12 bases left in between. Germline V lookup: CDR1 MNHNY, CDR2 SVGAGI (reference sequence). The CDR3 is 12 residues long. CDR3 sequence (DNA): TGTGCCAGCTCGGGTGTTTGGCAGCCCCAGCATTTT. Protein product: CASSGVWQPQHF.

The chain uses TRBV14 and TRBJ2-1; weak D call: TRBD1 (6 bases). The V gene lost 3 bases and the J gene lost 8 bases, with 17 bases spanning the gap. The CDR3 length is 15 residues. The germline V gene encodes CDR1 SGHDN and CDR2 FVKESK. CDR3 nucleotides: TGTGCCAGCAGCCAGAGCAGGGGAGTATGGGATGAGCAGTTCTTC. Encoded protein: CASSQSRGVWDEQFF.

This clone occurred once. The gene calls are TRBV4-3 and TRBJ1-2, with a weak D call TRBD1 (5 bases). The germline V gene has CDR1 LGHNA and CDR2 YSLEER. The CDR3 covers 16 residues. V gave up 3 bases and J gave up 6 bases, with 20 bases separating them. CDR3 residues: CASSQTRQPRADGYTF. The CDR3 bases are TGCGCCAGCAGCCAGACAAGACAGCCCCGGGCGGATGGCTACACCTTC.

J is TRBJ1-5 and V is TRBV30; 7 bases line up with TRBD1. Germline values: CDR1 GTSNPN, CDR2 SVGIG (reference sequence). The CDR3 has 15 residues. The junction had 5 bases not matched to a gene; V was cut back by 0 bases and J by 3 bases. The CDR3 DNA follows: TGTGCCTGGAGTGTACCGGACAGGAACAATCAGCCCCAGCATTTT. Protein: CAWSVPDRNNQPQHF.

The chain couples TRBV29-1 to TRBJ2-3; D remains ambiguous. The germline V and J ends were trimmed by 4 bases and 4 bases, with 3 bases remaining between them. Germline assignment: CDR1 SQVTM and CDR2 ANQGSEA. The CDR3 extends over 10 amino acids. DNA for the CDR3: TGCAGCGTTGTCTCAGATACGCAGTATTTT. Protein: CSVVSDTQYF.

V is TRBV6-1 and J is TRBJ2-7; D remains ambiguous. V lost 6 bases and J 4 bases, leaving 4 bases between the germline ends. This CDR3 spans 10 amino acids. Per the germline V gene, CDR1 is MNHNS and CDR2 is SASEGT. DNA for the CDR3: TGTGCCAGCAGGGAGTACGAGCAGTACTTC. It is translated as CASREYEQYF.

The CDR3 region is CASSQELIVSGSGGAGTQYF. The CDR3 region has the DNA TGCGCCAGCAGCCAAGAGTTGATAGTCTCGGGGAGCGGGGGGGCGGGGACGCAGTATTTT. This chain connects TRBV4-3 to TRBJ2-3; 10 nucleotides align to TRBD2. Germline CDR1 and CDR2: LGHNA and YSLEER. The CDR3 covers 20 residues. The J segment lost 9 bases and the V segment lost 0 bases, leaving 21 bases of the junction unmatched.

The CDR3 DNA follows: TGTGCCAGCAGTCCCAGCGGTATTAGCAATCAGCCCCAGCATTTT. This gives the protein CASSPSGISNQPQHF. This chain uses TRBV2 with TRBJ1-5; no clear D. Germline V gene sequence: CDR1 SNHLY, CDR2 FYNNEI. The CDR3 loop spans 15 amino acids. The V gene lost 5 bases and the J gene lost 0 bases, with 11 bases spanning the gap.

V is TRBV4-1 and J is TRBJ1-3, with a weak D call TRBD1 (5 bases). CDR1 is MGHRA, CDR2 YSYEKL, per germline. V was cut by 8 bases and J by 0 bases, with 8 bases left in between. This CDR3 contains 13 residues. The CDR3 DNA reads TGCGCCAGCGGGGGGGGCTCTGGAAACACCATATATTTT. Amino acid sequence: CASGGGSGNTIYF.

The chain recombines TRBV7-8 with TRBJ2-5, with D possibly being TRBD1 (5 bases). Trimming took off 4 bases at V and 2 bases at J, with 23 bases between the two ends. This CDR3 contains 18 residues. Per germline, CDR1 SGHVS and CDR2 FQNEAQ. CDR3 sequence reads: CASSSIRGKGHRQETQYF. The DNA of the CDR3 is TGTGCCAGCAGCTCTATTAGGGGTAAGGGGCACAGGCAAGAGACCCAGTACTTC. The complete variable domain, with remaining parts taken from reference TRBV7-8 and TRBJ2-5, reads GAGVSQSPRYKVAKRGQDVALRCDPISGHVSLFWYQQALGQGPEFLTYFQNEAQLDKSGLPSDRFFAERPEGSVSTLKIQRTQQEDSAVYLCASSSIRGKGHRQETQYFGPGTRLLVL.

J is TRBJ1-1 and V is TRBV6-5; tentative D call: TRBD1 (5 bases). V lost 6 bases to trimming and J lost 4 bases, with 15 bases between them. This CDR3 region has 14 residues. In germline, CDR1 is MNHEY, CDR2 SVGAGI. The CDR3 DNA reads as TGTGCCAGCAGCTTCGACAGAACGGGCACTGAAGCTTTCTTT. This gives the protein CASSFDRTGTEAFF.

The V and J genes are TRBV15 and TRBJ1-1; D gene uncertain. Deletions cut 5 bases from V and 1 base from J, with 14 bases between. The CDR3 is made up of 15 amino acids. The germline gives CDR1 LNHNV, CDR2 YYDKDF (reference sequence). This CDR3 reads CATSDTRGSNTEAFF. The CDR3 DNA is TGTGCCACCAGCGACACCCGGGGATCGAACACTGAAGCTTTCTTT.

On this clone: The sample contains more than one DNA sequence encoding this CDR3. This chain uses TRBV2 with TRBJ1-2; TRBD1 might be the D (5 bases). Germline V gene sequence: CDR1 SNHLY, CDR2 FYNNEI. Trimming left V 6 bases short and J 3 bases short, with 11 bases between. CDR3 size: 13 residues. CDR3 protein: CASREGRDYGYTF. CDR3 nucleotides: TGTGCCAGCAGGGAGGGCAGGGACTATGGCTACACCTTC.

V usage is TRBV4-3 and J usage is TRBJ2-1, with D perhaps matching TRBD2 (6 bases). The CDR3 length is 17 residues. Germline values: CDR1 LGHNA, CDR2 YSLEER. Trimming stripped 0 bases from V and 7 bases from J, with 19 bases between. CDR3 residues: CASSQEVIGGRTNEQFF. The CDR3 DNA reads TGCGCCAGCAGCCAAGAGGTGATCGGGGGACGAACAAATGAGCAGTTCTTC.

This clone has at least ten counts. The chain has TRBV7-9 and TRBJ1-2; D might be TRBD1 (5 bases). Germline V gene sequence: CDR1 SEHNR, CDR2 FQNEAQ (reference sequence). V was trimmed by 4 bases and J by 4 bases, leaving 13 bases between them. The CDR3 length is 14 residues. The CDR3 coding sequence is TGTGCCAGCAGCTCATTAGACAGACTCTATGGCTACACCTTC. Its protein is CASSSLDRLYGYTF.

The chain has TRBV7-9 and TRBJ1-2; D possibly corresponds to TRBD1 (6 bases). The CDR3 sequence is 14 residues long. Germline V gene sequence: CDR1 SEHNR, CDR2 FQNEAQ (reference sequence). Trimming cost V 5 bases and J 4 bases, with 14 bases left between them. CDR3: CASSPRTEPYGYTF. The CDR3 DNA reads TGTGCCAGCAGCCCCAGGACAGAACCCTATGGCTACACCTTC.

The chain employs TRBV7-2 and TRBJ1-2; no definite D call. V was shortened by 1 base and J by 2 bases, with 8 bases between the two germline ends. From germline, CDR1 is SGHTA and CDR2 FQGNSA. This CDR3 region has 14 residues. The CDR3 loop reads CASSLGGQNYGYTF. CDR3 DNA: TGTGCCAGCAGCTTAGGAGGGCAGAACTATGGCTACACCTTC.

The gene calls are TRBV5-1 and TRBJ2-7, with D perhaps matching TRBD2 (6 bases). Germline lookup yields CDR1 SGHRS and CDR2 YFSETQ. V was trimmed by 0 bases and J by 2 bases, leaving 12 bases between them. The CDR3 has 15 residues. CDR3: CASSLGAGGPYEQYF. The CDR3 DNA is TGCGCCAGCAGCTTGGGCGCCGGGGGTCCCTACGAGCAGTACTTC.

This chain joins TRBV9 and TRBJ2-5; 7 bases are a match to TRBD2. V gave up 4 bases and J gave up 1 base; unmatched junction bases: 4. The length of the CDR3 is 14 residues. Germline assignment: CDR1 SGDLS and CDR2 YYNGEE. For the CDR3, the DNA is TGTGCCAGCAGCCAACGGGGGGTCCAAGAGACCCAGTACTTC. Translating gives CASSQRGVQETQYF.

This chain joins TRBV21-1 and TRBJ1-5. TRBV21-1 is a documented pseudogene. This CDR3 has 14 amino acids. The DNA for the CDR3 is TGTGCCAGCAGCAAAGGTCGGAGCAATCAGCCCCAGCATTTT. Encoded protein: CASSKGRSNQPQHF.